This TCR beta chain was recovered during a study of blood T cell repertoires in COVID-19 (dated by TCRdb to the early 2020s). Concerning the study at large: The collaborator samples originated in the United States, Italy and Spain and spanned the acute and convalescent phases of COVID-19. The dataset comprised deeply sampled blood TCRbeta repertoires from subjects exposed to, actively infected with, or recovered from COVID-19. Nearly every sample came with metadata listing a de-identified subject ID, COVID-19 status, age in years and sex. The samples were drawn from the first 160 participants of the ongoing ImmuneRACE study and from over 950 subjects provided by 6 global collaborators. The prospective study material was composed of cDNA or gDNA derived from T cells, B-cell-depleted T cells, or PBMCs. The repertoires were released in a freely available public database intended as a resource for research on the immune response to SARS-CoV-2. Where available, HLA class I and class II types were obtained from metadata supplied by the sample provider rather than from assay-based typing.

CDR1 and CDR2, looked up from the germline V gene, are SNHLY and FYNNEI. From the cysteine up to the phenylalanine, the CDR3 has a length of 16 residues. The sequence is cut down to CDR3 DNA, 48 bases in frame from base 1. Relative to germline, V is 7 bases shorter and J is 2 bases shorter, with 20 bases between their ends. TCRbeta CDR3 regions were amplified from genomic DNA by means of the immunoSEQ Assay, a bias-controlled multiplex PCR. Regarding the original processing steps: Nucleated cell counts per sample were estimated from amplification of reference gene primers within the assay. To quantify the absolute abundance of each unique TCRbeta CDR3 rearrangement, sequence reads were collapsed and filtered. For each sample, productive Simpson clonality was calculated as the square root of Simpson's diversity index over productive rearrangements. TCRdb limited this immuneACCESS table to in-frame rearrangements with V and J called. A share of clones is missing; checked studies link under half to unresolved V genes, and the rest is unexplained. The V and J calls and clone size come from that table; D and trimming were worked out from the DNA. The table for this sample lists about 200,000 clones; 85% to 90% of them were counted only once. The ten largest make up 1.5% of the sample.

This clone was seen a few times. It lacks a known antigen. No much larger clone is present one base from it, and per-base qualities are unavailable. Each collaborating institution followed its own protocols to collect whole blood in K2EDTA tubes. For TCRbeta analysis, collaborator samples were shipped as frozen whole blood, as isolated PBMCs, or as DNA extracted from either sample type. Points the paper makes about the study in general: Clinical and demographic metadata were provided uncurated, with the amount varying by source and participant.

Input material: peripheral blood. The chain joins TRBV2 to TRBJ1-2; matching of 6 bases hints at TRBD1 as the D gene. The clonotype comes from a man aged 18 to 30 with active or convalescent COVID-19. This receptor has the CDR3 CASNPSGGGLNYGYTF. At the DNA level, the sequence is TGTGCCAGCAACCCCAGTGGGGGCGGGCTGAACTATGGCTACACCTTC.